The T cell receptor (beta chain) under discussion was sequenced for a study of blood T cell repertoires in COVID-19. The assay was immunoSEQ multiplex PCR, and TCRdb's table has in-frame clones only and misses some. The sample records 100,000 to 150,000 clones, approximately 87% being singletons. The germline CDR1 and CDR2 sequences are SGHNT and YENEEA. The J segment lost 3 bases and the V segment lost 2 bases, leaving 5 bases of the junction unmatched. The CDR3 has 16 amino acids. The clonotype was recovered from a man aged 60 to 69 with acute or convalescent COVID-19. The gene calls are TRBV11-3 and TRBJ2-3, with 10 nucleotides matching TRBD2. Sequenced input: peripheral blood. CDR3 bases: TGTGCCAGCAGCTTAACTAGCGGGATGTTAACAGATACGCAGTATTTT. As protein: CASSLTSGMLTDTQYF.